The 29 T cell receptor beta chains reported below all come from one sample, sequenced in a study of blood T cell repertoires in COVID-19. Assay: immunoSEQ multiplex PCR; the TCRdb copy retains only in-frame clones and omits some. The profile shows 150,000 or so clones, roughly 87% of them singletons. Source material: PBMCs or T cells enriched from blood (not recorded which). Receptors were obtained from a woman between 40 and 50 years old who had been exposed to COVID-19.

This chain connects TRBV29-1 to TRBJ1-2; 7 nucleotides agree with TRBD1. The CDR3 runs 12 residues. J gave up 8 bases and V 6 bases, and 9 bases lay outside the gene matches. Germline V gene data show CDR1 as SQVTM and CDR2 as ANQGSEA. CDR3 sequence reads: CSVQRDSEGYTF. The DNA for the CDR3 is TGCAGCGTCCAAAGGGACAGTGAGGGCTACACCTTC.

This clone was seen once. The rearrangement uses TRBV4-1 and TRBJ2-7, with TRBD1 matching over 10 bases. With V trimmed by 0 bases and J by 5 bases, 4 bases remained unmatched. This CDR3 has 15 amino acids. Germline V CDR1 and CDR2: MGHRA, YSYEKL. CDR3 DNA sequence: TGCGCCAGCAGCCAAGATCCCGGGACAGGGGACGAGCAGTACTTC. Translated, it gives CASSQDPGTGDEQYF.

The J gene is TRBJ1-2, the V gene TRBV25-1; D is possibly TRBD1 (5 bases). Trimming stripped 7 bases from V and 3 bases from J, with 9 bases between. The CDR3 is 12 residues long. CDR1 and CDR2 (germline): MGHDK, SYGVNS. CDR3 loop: CASTRGDYGYTF. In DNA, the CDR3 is TGTGCCAGCACCCGGGGGGACTATGGCTACACCTTC.

The CDR3 reads CASSLKTGTSNNPDTQYF. The CDR3 DNA is TGTGCCAGCAGCCTAAAGACCGGGACTAGCAATAATCCAGATACGCAGTATTTT. The gene calls are TRBV11-2 and TRBJ2-3, with 9 bases matching TRBD2. The CDR3 has 18 amino acids. Per germline, CDR1 SGHAT and CDR2 FQNNGV. V lost 5 bases and J lost 4; bases outside the gene matches: 16.

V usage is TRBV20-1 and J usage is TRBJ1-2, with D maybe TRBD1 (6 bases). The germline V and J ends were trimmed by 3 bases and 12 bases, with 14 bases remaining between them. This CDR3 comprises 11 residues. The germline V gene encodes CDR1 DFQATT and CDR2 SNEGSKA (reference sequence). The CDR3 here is CSARDSTTDTF. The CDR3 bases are TGCAGTGCTAGGGACAGTACTACGGACACCTTC.

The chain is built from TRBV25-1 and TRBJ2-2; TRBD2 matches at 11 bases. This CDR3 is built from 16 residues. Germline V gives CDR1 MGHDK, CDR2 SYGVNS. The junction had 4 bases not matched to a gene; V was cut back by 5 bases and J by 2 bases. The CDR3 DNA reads TGTGCCAGCAGTCTAGCGGGGGGAATTAACACCGGGGAGCTGTTTTTT. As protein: CASSLAGGINTGELFF. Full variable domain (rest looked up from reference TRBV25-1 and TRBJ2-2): EADIYQTPRYLVIGTGKKITLECSQTMGHDKMYWYQQDPGMELHLIHYSYGVNSTEKGDLSSESTVSRIRTEHFPLTLESARPSHTSQYLCASSLAGGINTGELFFGEGSRLTVL.

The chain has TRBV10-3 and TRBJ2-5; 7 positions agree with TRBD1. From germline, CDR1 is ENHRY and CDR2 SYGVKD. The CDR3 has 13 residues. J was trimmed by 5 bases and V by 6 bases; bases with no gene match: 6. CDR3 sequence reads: CAIRVPGQETQYF. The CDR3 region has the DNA TGTGCCATCAGGGTACCGGGACAGGAGACCCAGTACTTC.

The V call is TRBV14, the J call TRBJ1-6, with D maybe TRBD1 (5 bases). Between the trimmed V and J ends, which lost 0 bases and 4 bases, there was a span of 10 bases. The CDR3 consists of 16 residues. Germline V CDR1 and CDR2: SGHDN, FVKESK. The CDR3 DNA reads TGTGCCAGCAGCCAAGAATTGCAGGGTTATAATTCACCCCTCCACTTT. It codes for CASSQELQGYNSPLHF. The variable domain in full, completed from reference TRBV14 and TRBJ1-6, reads EAGVTQFPSHSVIEKGQTVTLRCDPISGHDNLYWYRRVMGKEIKFLLHFVKESKQDESGMPNNRFLAERTGGTYSTLKVQPAELEDSGVYFCASSQELQGYNSPLHFGNGTRLTVT.

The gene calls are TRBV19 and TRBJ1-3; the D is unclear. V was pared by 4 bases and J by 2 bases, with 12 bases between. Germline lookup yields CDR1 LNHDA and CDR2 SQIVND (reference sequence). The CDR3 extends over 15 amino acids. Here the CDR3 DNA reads TGTGCCAGTAGTACACCGGGGAGGACTGGAAACACCATATATTTT. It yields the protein CASSTPGRTGNTIYF.

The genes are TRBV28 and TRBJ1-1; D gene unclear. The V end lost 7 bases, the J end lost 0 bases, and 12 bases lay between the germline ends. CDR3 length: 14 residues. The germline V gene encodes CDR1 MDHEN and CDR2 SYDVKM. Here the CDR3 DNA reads TGTGCCAGCAACCCGGTACTGATGAACACTGAAGCTTTCTTT. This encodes CASNPVLMNTEAFF. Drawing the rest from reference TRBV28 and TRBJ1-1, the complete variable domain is DVKVTQSSRYLVKRTGEKVFLECVQDMDHENMFWYRQDPGLGLRLIYFSYDVKMKEKGDIPEGYSVSREKKERFSLILESASTNQTSMYLCASNPVLMNTEAFFGQGTRLTVV.

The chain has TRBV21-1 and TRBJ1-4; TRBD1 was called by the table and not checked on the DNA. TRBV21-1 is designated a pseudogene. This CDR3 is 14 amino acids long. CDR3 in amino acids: CASRTGATNEKLFF. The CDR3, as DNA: TGTGCCAGCAGGACAGGGGCAACTAATGAAAAACTGTTTTTT.

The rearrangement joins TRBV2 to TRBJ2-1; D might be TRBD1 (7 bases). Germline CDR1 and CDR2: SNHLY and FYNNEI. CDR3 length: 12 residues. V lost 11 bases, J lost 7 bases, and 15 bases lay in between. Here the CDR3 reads CAWLRGANEQFF. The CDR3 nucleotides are TGTGCCTGGCTCAGGGGGGCAAATGAGCAGTTCTTC. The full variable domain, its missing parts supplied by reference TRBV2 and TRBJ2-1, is EPEVTQTPSHQVTQMGQEVILRCVPISNHLYFYWYRQILGQKVEFLVSFYNNEISEKSEIFDDQFSVERPDGSNFTLKIRSTKLEDSAMYFCAWLRGANEQFFGPGTRLTVL.

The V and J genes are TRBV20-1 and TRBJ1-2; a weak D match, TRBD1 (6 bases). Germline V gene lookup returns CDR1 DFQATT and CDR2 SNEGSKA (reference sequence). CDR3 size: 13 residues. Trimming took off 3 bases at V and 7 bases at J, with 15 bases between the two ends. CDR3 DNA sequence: TGCAGTGCTAGTGACAGGACTAATGGTGGCTACACCTTC. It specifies CSASDRTNGGYTF.

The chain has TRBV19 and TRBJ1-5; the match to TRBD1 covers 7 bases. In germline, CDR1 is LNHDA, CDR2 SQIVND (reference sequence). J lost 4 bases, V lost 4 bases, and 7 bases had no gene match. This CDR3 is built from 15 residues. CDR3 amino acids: CASSTAGQRNQPQHF. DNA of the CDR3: TGTGCCAGTAGTACCGCGGGACAGCGGAATCAGCCCCAGCATTTT.

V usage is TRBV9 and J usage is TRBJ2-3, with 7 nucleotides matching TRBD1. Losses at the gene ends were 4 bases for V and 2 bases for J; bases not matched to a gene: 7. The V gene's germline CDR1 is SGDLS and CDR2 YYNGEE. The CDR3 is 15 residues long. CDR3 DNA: TGTGCCAGCAGCTCCCGGGACAGAGTCACAGATACGCAGTATTTT. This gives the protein CASSSRDRVTDTQYF.

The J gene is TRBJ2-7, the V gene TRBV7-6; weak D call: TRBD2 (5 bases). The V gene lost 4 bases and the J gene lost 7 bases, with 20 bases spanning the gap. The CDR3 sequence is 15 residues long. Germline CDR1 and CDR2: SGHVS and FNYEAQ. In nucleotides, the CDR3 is TGTGCCAGCAGCTCACTTGGACGGCACGGGGAGGAGCAGTACTTC. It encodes CASSSLGRHGEEQYF. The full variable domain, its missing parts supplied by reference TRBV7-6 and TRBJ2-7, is GAGVSQSPRYKVTKRGQDVALRCDPISGHVSLYWYRQALGQGPEFLTYFNYEAQQDKSGLPNDRFSAERPEGSISTLTIQRTEQRDSAMYRCASSSLGRHGEEQYFGPGTRLTVT.

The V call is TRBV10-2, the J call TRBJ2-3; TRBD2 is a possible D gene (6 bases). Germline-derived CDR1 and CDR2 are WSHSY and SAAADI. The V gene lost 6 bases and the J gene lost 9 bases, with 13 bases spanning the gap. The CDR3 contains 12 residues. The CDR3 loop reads CASSTGGATQYF. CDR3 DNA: TGCGCCAGCAGCACCGGGGGAGCCACGCAGTATTTT.

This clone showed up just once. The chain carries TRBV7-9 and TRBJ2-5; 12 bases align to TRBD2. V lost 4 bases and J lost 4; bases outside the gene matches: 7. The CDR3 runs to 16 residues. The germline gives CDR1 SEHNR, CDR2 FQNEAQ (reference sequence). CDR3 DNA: TGTGCCAGCAGCTCCGGGACTAGCGGGTACGGAGAGACCCAGTACTTC. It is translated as CASSSGTSGYGETQYF.

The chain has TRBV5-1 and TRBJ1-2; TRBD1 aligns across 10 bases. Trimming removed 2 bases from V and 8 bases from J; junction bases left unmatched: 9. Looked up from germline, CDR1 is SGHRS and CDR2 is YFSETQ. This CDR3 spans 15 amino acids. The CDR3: CASSFGQGDPRGYTF. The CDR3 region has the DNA TGCGCCAGCAGCTTTGGACAGGGGGACCCACGAGGCTACACCTTC. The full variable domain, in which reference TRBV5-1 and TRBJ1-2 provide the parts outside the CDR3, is KAGVTQTPRYLIKTRGQQVTLSCSPISGHRSVSWYQQTPGQGLQFLFEYFSETQRNKGNFPGRFSGRQFSNSRSEMNVSTLELGDSALYLCASSFGQGDPRGYTFGSGTRLTVV.

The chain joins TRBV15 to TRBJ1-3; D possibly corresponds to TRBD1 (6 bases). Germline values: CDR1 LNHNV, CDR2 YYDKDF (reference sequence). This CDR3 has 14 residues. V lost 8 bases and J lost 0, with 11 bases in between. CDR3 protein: CATLGGSSGNTIYF. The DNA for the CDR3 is TGTGCCACCTTAGGGGGATCCTCTGGAAACACCATATATTTT.

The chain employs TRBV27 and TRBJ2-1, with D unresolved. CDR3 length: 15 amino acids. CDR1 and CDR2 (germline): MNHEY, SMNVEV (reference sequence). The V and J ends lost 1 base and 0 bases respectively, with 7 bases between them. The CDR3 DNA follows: TGTGCCAGCAGTTTATGGGCCCTCTCCTACAATGAGCAGTTCTTC. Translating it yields CASSLWALSYNEQFF.

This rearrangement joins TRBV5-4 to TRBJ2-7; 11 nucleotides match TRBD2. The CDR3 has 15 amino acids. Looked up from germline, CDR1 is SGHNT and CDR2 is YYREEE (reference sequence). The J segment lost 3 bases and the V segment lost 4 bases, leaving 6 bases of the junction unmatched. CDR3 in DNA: TGTGCCAGCAGCCTCGATAGCGGGAGGGTCTACGAGCAGTACTTC. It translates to CASSLDSGRVYEQYF.

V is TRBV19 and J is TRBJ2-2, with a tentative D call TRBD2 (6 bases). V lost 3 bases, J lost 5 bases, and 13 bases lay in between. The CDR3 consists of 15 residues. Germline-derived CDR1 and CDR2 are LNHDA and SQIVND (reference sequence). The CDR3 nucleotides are TGTGCCAGTAGTATGCGGGGCCAAGGAACCGGGGAGCTGTTTTTT. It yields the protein CASSMRGQGTGELFF.

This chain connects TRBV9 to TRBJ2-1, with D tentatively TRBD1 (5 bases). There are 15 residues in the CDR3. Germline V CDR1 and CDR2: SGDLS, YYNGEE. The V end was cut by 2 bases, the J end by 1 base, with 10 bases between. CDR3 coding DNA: TGTGCCAGCAGCGTGGATGCAGGGTCCTACAATGAGCAGTTCTTC. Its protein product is CASSVDAGSYNEQFF. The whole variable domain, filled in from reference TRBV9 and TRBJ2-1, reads DSGVTQTPKHLITATGQRVTLRCSPRSGDLSVYWYQQSLDQGLQFLIQYYNGEERAKGNILERFSAQQFPDLHSELNLSSLELGDSALYFCASSVDAGSYNEQFFGPGTRLTVL.

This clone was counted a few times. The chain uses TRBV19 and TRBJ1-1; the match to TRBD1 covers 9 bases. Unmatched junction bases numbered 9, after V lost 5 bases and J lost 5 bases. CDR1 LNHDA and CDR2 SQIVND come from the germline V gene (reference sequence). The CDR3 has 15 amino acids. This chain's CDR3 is CASSPNPGQGTEAFF. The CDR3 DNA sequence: TGTGCCAGTAGTCCAAATCCGGGACAGGGAACTGAAGCTTTCTTT.

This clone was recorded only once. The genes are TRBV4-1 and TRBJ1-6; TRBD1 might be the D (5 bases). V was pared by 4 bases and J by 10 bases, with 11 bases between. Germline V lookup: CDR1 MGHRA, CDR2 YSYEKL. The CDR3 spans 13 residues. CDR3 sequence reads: CASSLGGASPLHF. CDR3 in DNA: TGCGCCAGCAGCCTCGGAGGGGCGTCACCCCTCCACTTT.

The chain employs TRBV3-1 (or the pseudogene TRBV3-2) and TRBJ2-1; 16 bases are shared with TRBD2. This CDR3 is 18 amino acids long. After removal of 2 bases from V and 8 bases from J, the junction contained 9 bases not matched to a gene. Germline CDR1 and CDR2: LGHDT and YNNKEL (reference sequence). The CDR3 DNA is TGTGCCAGCAGCCAAACCGGGACTAGCGGGAGGGCCAGGTATGAGCAGTTCTTC. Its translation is CASSQTGTSGRARYEQFF.

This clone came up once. The CDR3: CAISDRGSHSGNTIYF. The CDR3 DNA reads TGTGCCATCAGTGATCGGGGAAGCCACTCTGGAAACACCATATATTTT. The chain carries TRBV10-3 and TRBJ1-3; the D is unclear. Trimming took off 3 bases at V and 0 bases at J, with 12 bases between the two ends. The CDR3 spans 16 residues. Germline CDR1 is ENHRY and CDR2 is SYGVKD.

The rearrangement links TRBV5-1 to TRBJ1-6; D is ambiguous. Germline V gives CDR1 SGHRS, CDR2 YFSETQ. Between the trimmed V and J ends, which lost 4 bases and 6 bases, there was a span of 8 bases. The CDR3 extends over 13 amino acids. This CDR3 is CASSLRLNSPLHF. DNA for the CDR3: TGCGCCAGCAGCCTACGACTTAATTCACCCCTCCACTTT.